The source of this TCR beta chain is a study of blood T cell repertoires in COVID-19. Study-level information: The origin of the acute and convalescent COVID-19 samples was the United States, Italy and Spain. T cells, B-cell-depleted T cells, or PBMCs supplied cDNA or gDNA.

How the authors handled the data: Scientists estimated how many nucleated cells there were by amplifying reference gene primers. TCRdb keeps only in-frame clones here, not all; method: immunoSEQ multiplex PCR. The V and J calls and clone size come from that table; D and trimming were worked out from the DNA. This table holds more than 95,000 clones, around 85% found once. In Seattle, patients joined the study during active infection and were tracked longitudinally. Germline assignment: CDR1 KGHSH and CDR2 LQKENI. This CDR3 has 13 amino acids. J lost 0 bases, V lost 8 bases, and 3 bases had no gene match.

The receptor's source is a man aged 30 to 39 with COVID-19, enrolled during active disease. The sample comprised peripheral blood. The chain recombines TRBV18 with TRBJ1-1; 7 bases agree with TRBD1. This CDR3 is CASQGGLNTEAFF. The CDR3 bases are TGTGCCAGCCAAGGGGGCCTGAACACTGAAGCTTTCTTT.